This T cell receptor (beta chain) derives from a study of cytomegalovirus exposure and HLA in healthy donors. V was clipped by 4 bases and J by 5 bases; unmatched bases: 2. This CDR3 is built from 12 residues. CDR1 is MNHEY, CDR2 SMNVEV, per germline (reference sequence). On this clone: Its antigen is unknown.

Vbeta (60) and Jbeta (13) primers were used in the PCR. Study processing details: Later work found approximately 80 million unique TCR beta chains, with roughly 11 million shared. Sequencing used immunoSEQ multiplex PCR; TCRdb keeps in-frame clones, though not all of them. The DNA gave D and trimming, while V, J and clone size come from that table. The table has some 200,000 clones, approximately 78% seen once. Study-wide points: Cytomegalovirus status was reportedly diagnosed by the classifier with high specificity and sensitivity. Specific recognition of CMV antigens was confirmed in vitro for three chains (all CMV-associated).

Healthy bone marrow donors made up the donor group. The sequence was obtained from a woman under 30 in good health and CMV-seronegative. Sequenced material: PBMCs. The chain combines TRBV27 with TRBJ2-7; TRBD1 aligns across 7 bases. The DNA of the CDR3 is TGTGCCAGCAGTTACACAGGGGACGAGCAGTACTTC. It codes for CASSYTGDEQYF.